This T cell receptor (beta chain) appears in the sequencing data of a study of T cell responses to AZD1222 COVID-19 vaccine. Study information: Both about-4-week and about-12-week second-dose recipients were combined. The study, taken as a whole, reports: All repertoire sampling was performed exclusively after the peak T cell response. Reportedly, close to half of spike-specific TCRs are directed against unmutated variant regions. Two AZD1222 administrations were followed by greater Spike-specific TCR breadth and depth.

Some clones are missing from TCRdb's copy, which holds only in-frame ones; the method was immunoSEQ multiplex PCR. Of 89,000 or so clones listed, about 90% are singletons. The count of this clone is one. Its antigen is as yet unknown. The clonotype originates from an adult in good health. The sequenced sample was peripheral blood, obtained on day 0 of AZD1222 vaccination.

This CDR3 is CASSSDRWDEAFF. The DNA for the CDR3 is TGTGCCAGCAGCTCCGACAGGTGGGATGAAGCTTTCTTT. This chain connects TRBV12-3 or TRBV12-4 to TRBJ1-1, with D possibly being TRBD1 (6 bases). V lost 6 bases to trimming and J lost 7 bases, with 15 bases between them. This CDR3 has 13 amino acids.